The present T cell receptor (beta chain) was sequenced within a study of beta chain features in type 1 diabetes (dated by TCRdb to between 2018 and 2020). Concerning the study at large: Mean age, gender distribution, total cell number and subset yield did not differ between patients and healthy donors. The study compared TCRB repertoires of sorted circulating CD4+ T cell subsets between recently diagnosed type 1 diabetes patients and matched healthy donors. A total of 107,917,701 sorted cells were examined across all samples, and a strong correlation was observed between cell number per subset and RNA yield. Regulatory and stem cell-like memory subsets were obtained from only 8 patients and about eight healthy donors, while naive and central memory subsets were obtained from all 30 or so donors. Summary of the overall study and its limitations: Because small numbers of individuals were included in the HLA sub-analyses, any influence of HLA type on TCRB rearrangement was left unresolved. Because cDNA was sequenced instead of genomic DNA, highly expressing activated cells could be over-represented, though the groups showed no difference in activation or CD3 levels. At VDJ recombination sites, patients with type 1 diabetes made fewer insertions and deleted more nucleotides, a pattern implying thymic rearrangement abnormalities. Naive, central memory and regulatory TCRB repertoires appeared to be more alike among patients than among healthy donors. Type 1 diabetes patients showed a moderate but significant shortening of TCRB CDR3 length in all four CD4+ subsets. PCR may preferentially amplify shorter templates, but because patient and control samples were amplified and corrected together, any resulting skew would affect both groups equally.

Concerning this clone itself: Its target antigen remains unknown. Base qualities were left out, and no much larger clone turns up one base away.

The High Capacity cDNA Reverse Transcription Kit was used to reverse transcribe all of the isolated RNA, meaning that expressed TCRB transcripts were what got sequenced. Deep immunoSEQ sequencing was applied to naive, central memory and regulatory T cell samples, giving an average of roughly 3.5 million total reads per sample. Sorted cells were lysed in RLT buffer, and RNA was extracted using DNase-treated RNeasy Micro or Mini kits according to cell number. To prevent cross-contamination, each cell subset was processed individually, whereas patient and healthy donor samples were processed jointly. The immunoSEQ multiplex PCR was used to amplify TCRB sequences from cDNA, generating 87-bp fragments that spanned the CDR3 region. Sequencing of the amplicons was done on the Illumina HiSeq platform. The paper's processing steps were these. PCR bias was computationally corrected using synthetic template baselines, reads within Hamming distance 2 were collapsed, and singletons that could not be merged were discarded. By aligning reads against IMGT, V, D and J genes, CDR3 length, and insertions or deletions at six rearrangement sites were assigned. Within each subset, clonotype counts were normalized to sorted cell number, and only after that were true diversity and Gini coefficients computed with the tcR R package. Repertoire sharing was quantified using the overlap coefficient calculated on TCRB nucleotide sequences. Out-of-frame TCRB sequences from naive cells were analyzed as a proxy for the pre-selection repertoire. The table comes from immuneACCESS by way of TCRdb, which keeps in-frame sequences with V and J called. Part of the clones is missing from these tables; in studies checked, under half for an unresolved V gene and the rest for unknown reasons. V and J calls and clone size are given by that table; D and trimming were obtained from the DNA. Here the sample has 600,000 to 700,000 clones; around 12% occur a single time. The ten most abundant clones make up over 0.1% of the sample.

Each donor gave one peripheral blood draw, approximately 0.11 L on average, collected into heparinised tubes. A BD FACSAria II was used to sort naive, central memory, regulatory and stem cell-like memory CD4+ T cells with a panel that included CD45RO, CCR7, CD25, CD127, CD95 and CD27. All sorted populations exceeded 95% purity. PBMCs were separated immediately by Lymphoprep density gradient centrifugation and were stained directly, without being cultured. Samples were stained and sorted in pairs, with one healthy donor and one patient per experiment, so that batch effects were minimized. The TCR comes from a man between 25 and 39 years old with type 1 diabetes. The source material was naive CD4+ T cells from blood. The sample's cell subset or site label is to be understood as: true naive CD4+ T cells.

The bases read TGTGCCAGCAGCTTTGCTGACAGGGGAGAGCAGTTCTTC. It codes for CASSFADRGEQFF. The sequence is built from TRBV7-2 and TRBJ2-1; 8 central bases correspond to TRBD1. Based on the germline V gene, the CDR1 and CDR2 sequences are SGHTA and FQGNSA. The V end gives up 3 bases and the J end 10 bases, leaving 5 bases in the junction not matched to a gene. The CDR3 covers 13 residues, taking in both the cysteine and the phenylalanine. The retained sequence is limited to the CDR3, 39 bases, with the frame set at the first base.